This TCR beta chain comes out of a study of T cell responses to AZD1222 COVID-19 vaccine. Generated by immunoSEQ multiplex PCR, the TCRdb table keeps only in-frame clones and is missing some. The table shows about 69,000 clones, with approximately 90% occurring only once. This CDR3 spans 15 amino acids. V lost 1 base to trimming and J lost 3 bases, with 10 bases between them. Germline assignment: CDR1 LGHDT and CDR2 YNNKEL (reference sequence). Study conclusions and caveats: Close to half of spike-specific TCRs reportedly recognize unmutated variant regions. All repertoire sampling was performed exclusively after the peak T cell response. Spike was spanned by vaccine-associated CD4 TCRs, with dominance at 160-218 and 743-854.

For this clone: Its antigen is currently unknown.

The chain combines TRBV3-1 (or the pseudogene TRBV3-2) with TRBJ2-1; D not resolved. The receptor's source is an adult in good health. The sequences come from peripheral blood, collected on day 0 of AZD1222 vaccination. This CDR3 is CASSQAPISYNEQFF. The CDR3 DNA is TGTGCCAGCAGCCAAGCTCCTATTAGCTACAATGAGCAGTTCTTC.